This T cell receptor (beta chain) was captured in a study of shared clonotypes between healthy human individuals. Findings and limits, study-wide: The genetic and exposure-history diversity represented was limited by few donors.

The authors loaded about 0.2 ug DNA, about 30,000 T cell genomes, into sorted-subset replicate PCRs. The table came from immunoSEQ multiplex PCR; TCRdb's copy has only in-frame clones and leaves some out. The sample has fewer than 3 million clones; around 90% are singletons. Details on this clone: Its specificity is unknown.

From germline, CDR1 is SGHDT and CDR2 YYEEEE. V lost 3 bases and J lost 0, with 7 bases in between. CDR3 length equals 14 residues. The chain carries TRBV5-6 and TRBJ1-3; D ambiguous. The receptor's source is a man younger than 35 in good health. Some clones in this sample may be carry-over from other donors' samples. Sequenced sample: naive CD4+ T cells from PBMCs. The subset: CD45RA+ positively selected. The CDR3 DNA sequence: TGTGCCAGCAGCTGGAGGCACTCTGGAAACACCATATATTTT. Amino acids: CASSWRHSGNTIYF.